A selection of T cell receptor beta chains follows, all from one sample in a study of blood T cell repertoires in COVID-19. Profiled with immunoSEQ multiplex PCR; TCRdb holds only in-frame clones, not every one. The profile covers 300,000 to 350,000 clones, with around nine tenths appearing a single time and less than 6.5% taken by the ten largest. Sequencing used PBMCs or T cells enriched from blood (not recorded which). These receptor sequences come from a young man who had recovered from COVID-19. Each CDR3 is given with its conserved first and last residue. The D gene is left open where the match is weak. Clone size is shown for a subset of rows, as once, few, many or a class of expanded clone.

j_call: TRBJ2-1
d_call: TRBD2
cdr3_length: 16
clone_size: -
v_call: TRBV7-9
cdr3_aa: CASSSDPGGRGNEQFF
cdr3_nt: TGTGCCAGCAGCTCAGATCCGGGGGGTCGCGGCAATGAGCAGTTCTTC

j_call: TRBJ1-3
d_call: -
cdr3_length: 15
clone_size: -
v_call: TRBV18
cdr3_aa: CASSPGMSSGNTIYF
cdr3_nt: TGTGCCAGCTCACCAGGTATGAGCTCTGGAAACACCATATATTTT

j_call: TRBJ2-7
d_call: -
cdr3_length: 16
clone_size: once
v_call: TRBV4-1
cdr3_aa: CASSQDRNRRTYEQYF
cdr3_nt: TGCGCCAGCAGCCAAGATAGGAACAGAAGGACCTACGAGCAGTACTTC

j_call: TRBJ2-3
d_call: -
cdr3_length: 18
clone_size: once
v_call: TRBV18
cdr3_aa: CASSPPGVAVVYTDTQYF
cdr3_nt: TGTGCCAGCTCACCACCGGGGGTAGCGGTGGTCTATACAGATACGCAGTATTTT

j_call: TRBJ2-5
d_call: -
cdr3_length: 14
clone_size: -
v_call: TRBV14
cdr3_aa: CASSQVMGPETQYF
cdr3_nt: TGTGCCAGCAGCCAAGTAATGGGGCCAGAGACCCAGTACTTC

j_call: TRBJ2-7
d_call: -
cdr3_length: 15
clone_size: -
v_call: TRBV21-1
cdr3_aa: CASSTRQGCSYEQYF
cdr3_nt: TGTGCCAGCAGCACGAGACAGGGGTGCTCCTACGAGCAGTACTTC

j_call: TRBJ2-1
d_call: TRBD1
cdr3_length: 11
clone_size: -
v_call: TRBV19
cdr3_aa: CATRQGNEQFF
cdr3_nt: TGTGCCACCCGACAGGGGAATGAGCAGTTCTTC

j_call: TRBJ1-1
d_call: -
cdr3_length: 12
clone_size: -
v_call: TRBV5-6
cdr3_aa: CASSLRQVSAFF
cdr3_nt: TGTGCCAGCAGCCTCAGACAGGTTTCGGCTTTCTTT

j_call: TRBJ1-1
d_call: TRBD1
cdr3_length: 16
clone_size: -
v_call: TRBV5-1
cdr3_aa: CASTAGTGGGNTEAFF
cdr3_nt: TGCGCCAGCACAGCCGGGACAGGGGGCGGGAACACTGAAGCTTTCTTT

j_call: TRBJ2-5
d_call: TRBD2
cdr3_length: 15
clone_size: -
v_call: TRBV5-1
cdr3_aa: CASSFGTSRAETQYF
cdr3_nt: TGCGCCAGCAGCTTCGGGACTAGCAGGGCAGAGACCCAGTACTTC

j_call: TRBJ2-6
d_call: -
cdr3_length: 16
clone_size: -
v_call: TRBV11-2
cdr3_aa: CASSLGQLSGANVLTF
cdr3_nt: TGTGCCAGCAGCTTAGGACAGCTCTCTGGGGCCAACGTCCTGACTTTC

j_call: TRBJ1-5
d_call: TRBD1
cdr3_length: 15
clone_size: few
v_call: TRBV6-6
cdr3_aa: CASSDPDRVGQPQHF
cdr3_nt: TGTGCCAGCAGTGACCCCGACAGGGTGGGTCAGCCCCAGCATTTT

j_call: TRBJ2-5
d_call: -
cdr3_length: 14
clone_size: -
v_call: TRBV28
cdr3_aa: CASSLSGLGETQYF
cdr3_nt: TGTGCCAGCAGTTTATCAGGGCTGGGGGAGACCCAGTACTTC

j_call: TRBJ1-1
d_call: -
cdr3_length: 15
clone_size: once
v_call: TRBV27
cdr3_aa: CASSLWARANTEAFF
cdr3_nt: TGTGCCAGCAGTTTATGGGCGAGGGCTAACACTGAAGCTTTCTTT

j_call: TRBJ2-3
d_call: -
cdr3_length: 17
clone_size: -
v_call: TRBV5-5
cdr3_aa: CASSLAAGTGGTDTQYF
cdr3_nt: TGTGCCAGCAGCTTGGCCGCAGGGACGGGGGGCACAGATACGCAGTATTTT

j_call: TRBJ2-2
d_call: TRBD1
cdr3_length: 15
clone_size: -
v_call: TRBV15
cdr3_aa: CATIPGTENTGELFF
cdr3_nt: TGTGCCACCATCCCCGGGACAGAGAACACCGGGGAGCTGTTTTTT

j_call: TRBJ1-4
d_call: -
cdr3_length: 16
clone_size: -
v_call: TRBV27
cdr3_aa: CASSLSPQALNEKLFF
cdr3_nt: TGTGCCAGCAGTTTATCGCCACAGGCGCTAAATGAAAAACTGTTTTTT

j_call: TRBJ1-1
d_call: TRBD1
cdr3_length: 14
clone_size: once
v_call: TRBV28
cdr3_aa: CASTRDRVITEAFF
cdr3_nt: TGTGCCAGCACCAGGGACAGGGTGATCACTGAAGCTTTCTTT

j_call: TRBJ1-2
d_call: TRBD1
cdr3_length: 13
clone_size: -
v_call: TRBV12-3/TRBV12-4
cdr3_aa: CASSSDRVSGYTF
cdr3_nt: TGTGCCAGCAGCTCGGACAGGGTCAGTGGCTACACCTTC

j_call: TRBJ1-3
d_call: -
cdr3_length: 12
clone_size: -
v_call: TRBV28
cdr3_aa: CASSSGGNTIYF
cdr3_nt: TGTGCCAGCAGTTCGGGGGGAAACACCATATATTTT

j_call: TRBJ2-1
d_call: -
cdr3_length: 14
clone_size: -
v_call: TRBV27
cdr3_aa: CASSLGQPYNEQFF
cdr3_nt: TGTGCCAGCAGTTTAGGACAACCTTACAATGAGCAGTTCTTC

j_call: TRBJ1-2
d_call: -
cdr3_length: 12
clone_size: -
v_call: TRBV12-3/TRBV12-4
cdr3_aa: CASAGGIYGYTF
cdr3_nt: TGTGCCAGCGCGGGGGGCATCTATGGCTACACCTTC

j_call: TRBJ2-1
d_call: TRBD2
cdr3_length: 17
clone_size: -
v_call: TRBV5-1
cdr3_aa: CASSSRTLAGAINEQFF
cdr3_nt: TGCGCCAGCAGCTCCCGGACTTTAGCGGGCGCTATCAATGAGCAGTTCTTC

j_call: TRBJ1-2
d_call: -
cdr3_length: 15
clone_size: -
v_call: TRBV19
cdr3_aa: CASSIVAELNYGYTF
cdr3_nt: TGTGCCAGTAGTATAGTGGCAGAACTAAACTATGGCTACACCTTC

j_call: TRBJ1-6
d_call: -
cdr3_length: 15
clone_size: once
v_call: TRBV6-2/TRBV6-3
cdr3_aa: CASSYSVFSLSPLHF
cdr3_nt: TGTGCCAGCAGTTACTCCGTGTTTTCCCTTTCACCCCTCCACTTT

j_call: TRBJ2-1
d_call: TRBD1
cdr3_length: 16
clone_size: -
v_call: TRBV28
cdr3_aa: CASSPRDRTGYNEQFF
cdr3_nt: TGTGCCAGCAGTCCTCGGGACAGGACGGGTTACAATGAGCAGTTCTTC

j_call: TRBJ2-1
d_call: -
cdr3_length: 17
clone_size: -
v_call: TRBV4-1
cdr3_aa: CASSRSSDSGSYNEQFF
cdr3_nt: TGCGCCAGCAGCCGATCCTCGGACAGCGGCTCCTACAATGAGCAGTTCTTC

j_call: TRBJ2-7
d_call: -
cdr3_length: 14
clone_size: -
v_call: TRBV21-1
cdr3_aa: CASSKKPPTYEQYF
cdr3_nt: TGTGCCAGCAGCAAAAAGCCGCCCACCTACGAGCAGTACTTC

j_call: TRBJ1-3
d_call: -
cdr3_length: 13
clone_size: -
v_call: TRBV7-2
cdr3_aa: CASRQSSGNTIYF
cdr3_nt: TGTGCCAGCAGACAGAGCTCTGGAAACACCATATATTTT

j_call: TRBJ1-4
d_call: TRBD1
cdr3_length: 15
clone_size: -
v_call: TRBV7-9
cdr3_aa: CASSHPGGRGEKLFF
cdr3_nt: TGTGCCAGCAGCCATCCAGGGGGTCGAGGAGAAAAACTGTTTTTT

j_call: TRBJ2-1
d_call: TRBD2
cdr3_length: 16
clone_size: -
v_call: TRBV28
cdr3_aa: CASSVTSGGTYNEQFF
cdr3_nt: TGTGCCAGCAGTGTAACTAGCGGGGGGACCTACAATGAGCAGTTCTTC

j_call: TRBJ2-7
d_call: -
cdr3_length: 14
clone_size: -
v_call: TRBV5-5
cdr3_aa: CASSLAGQLTSPSF
cdr3_nt: TGTGCCAGCAGCTTGGCCGGACAATTGACGTCTCCTAGCTTC

j_call: TRBJ1-2
d_call: TRBD1
cdr3_length: 14
clone_size: -
v_call: TRBV5-6
cdr3_aa: CASSSRQGSIGYTF
cdr3_nt: TGTGCCAGCAGCTCCAGACAGGGCTCTATCGGCTACACCTTC

j_call: TRBJ1-5
d_call: TRBD1
cdr3_length: 14
clone_size: once
v_call: TRBV27
cdr3_aa: CASSLVQGVQPQHF
cdr3_nt: TGTGCCAGCAGTTTAGTACAGGGGGTCCAGCCCCAGCATTTT

j_call: TRBJ1-4
d_call: -
cdr3_length: 13
clone_size: once
v_call: TRBV28
cdr3_aa: CASSSTTGGYVFF
cdr3_nt: TGTGCCAGCAGTTCCACTACTGGGGGGTACGTGTTTTTT

j_call: TRBJ1-6
d_call: TRBD1
cdr3_length: 16
clone_size: -
v_call: TRBV30
cdr3_aa: CAWSKDRGLNNSPLHF
cdr3_nt: TGTGCCTGGAGTAAGGACAGGGGGTTGAATAATTCACCCCTCCACTTT

j_call: TRBJ2-3
d_call: -
cdr3_length: 15
clone_size: -
v_call: TRBV18
cdr3_aa: CASSPRTGGTDTQYF
cdr3_nt: TGTGCCAGCTCACCCAGGACTGGAGGCACAGATACGCAGTATTTT

j_call: TRBJ1-2
d_call: TRBD1
cdr3_length: 12
clone_size: -
v_call: TRBV10-3
cdr3_aa: CAILDRDNGYTF
cdr3_nt: TGTGCCATCCTAGACAGGGATAATGGCTACACCTTC